One sample yielded the 15 T cell receptor beta chains listed below, sequenced in a study of T cells in Graves' hyperthyroidism and ophthalmopathy. RNA transcripts yielded amplified TCR beta CDR3 regions. The TCR CDR3 first-round RT-PCR relied on the HTBI primer set. TCRdb reanalysed the multiplex PCR reads using MiXCR and keeps one entry per CDR3 protein. This table holds 280,000 or so distinct CDR3 sequences, less than 30% found once. The sequenced material came from blood. These receptors originate from a man between 40 and 49 years old with Graves' hyperthyroidism that later progressed to Graves' ophthalmopathy.

V and J are TRBV6-1 and TRBJ2-7, with D possibly matching TRBD1 (6 bases). The CDR3 runs 15 residues. Per germline, CDR1 MNHNS and CDR2 SASEGT. Trimming cost V 5 bases and J 1 base, with 15 bases left between them. CDR3 amino acids: CASSRGPGQSYEQYF. CDR3 DNA sequence: TGTGCCAGCAGTAGGGGACCTGGACAGTCCTACGAGCAGTACTTC.

The table lists this clonotype with many counts. The V call is TRBV19, the J call TRBJ2-2; TRBD2 matches 8 bases. With 3 bases clipped from V and 0 bases from J, the junction kept 3 bases outside the gene matches. CDR1 is LNHDA and CDR2 is SQIVND in the germline V gene (reference sequence). The CDR3 totals 16 residues. The CDR3 sequence: CASSIFSGANTGELFF. The CDR3 coding sequence is TGTGCCAGTAGTATCTTTAGCGGGGCGAACACCGGGGAGCTGTTTTTT.

This clonotype has a count of ten or more. The CDR3: CGGGTGPSYEQYF. Written as DNA, the CDR3 is TGCGGCGGCGGGACAGGGCCGTCCTACGAGCAGTACTTC. The chain recombines TRBV29-1 with TRBJ2-7; the match to TRBD1 covers 9 bases. The CDR3 consists of 13 residues. The germline V gene encodes CDR1 SQVTM and CDR2 ANQGSEA.

This clonotype was counted ten times or more. This chain uses TRBV7-6 with TRBJ2-5; 7 positions match TRBD2. CDR3 size: 17 residues. CDR1 SGHVS and CDR2 FNYEAQ come from the germline V gene. The V and J ends lost 1 base and 2 bases, in that order; junction bases with no gene match: 10. In nucleotides, the CDR3 is TGTGCCAGCAGCTTAGGGGTGCGGCCTAGCGGACAAGAGACCCAGTACTTC. As protein: CASSLGVRPSGQETQYF.

This clonotype was observed a handful of times. This chain links TRBV7-8 with TRBJ1-1; D remains unclear. The CDR3 covers 15 residues. Deletions cut 2 bases from V and 4 bases from J, with 14 bases between. From germline, CDR1 is SGHVS and CDR2 FQNEAQ. The CDR3 DNA reads TGTGCCAGCAGCTTAAGTCAGAAGGCGGGCACTGAAGCTTTCTTT. Translating gives CASSLSQKAGTEAFF.

Ten or more counts support this clonotype. V gene TRBV6-5 combines with J gene TRBJ2-5, with D perhaps TRBD1 or TRBD2 (6 bases each). V was pared by 8 bases and J by 4 bases, with 17 bases between. This CDR3 contains 14 residues. Germline assignment: CDR1 MNHEY and CDR2 SVGAGI. DNA for the CDR3: TGTGCCAGCGGCTTGGGGGGCTCTCGAGAGACCCAGTACTTC. Amino acids: CASGLGGSRETQYF.

This clonotype was seen many times. V gene TRBV30 combines with J gene TRBJ2-7; a weak D match, TRBD1 (6 bases). CDR1 and CDR2 (germline): GTSNPN, SVGIG (reference sequence). V lost 2 bases to trimming and J lost 3 bases, with 17 bases between them. This CDR3 is built from 15 residues. The chain's CDR3 is CAWSTSGGQLYEQYF. The CDR3 region has the DNA TGTGCCTGGAGTACTAGTGGGGGCCAACTCTACGAGCAGTACTTC.

This chain links TRBV20-1 with TRBJ2-7, with a weak D call TRBD2 (6 bases). This CDR3 spans 15 amino acids. Germline-derived CDR1 and CDR2 are DFQATT and SNEGSKA (reference sequence). With 4 bases removed from V and 4 bases from J, the gap between germline ends came to 20 bases. In DNA, the CDR3 is TGCAGTGCTACAAGTTCGCTAGCGAACGAATACGAGCAGTACTTC. It yields the protein CSATSSLANEYEQYF.

V gene TRBV29-1 combines with J gene TRBJ1-1; D is unresolved. The V end was cut by 0 bases, the J end by 10 bases, with 0 bases between. The CDR3 extends over 8 amino acids. The germline gives CDR1 SQVTM, CDR2 ANQGSEA. The CDR3 nucleotides are TGCAGCGTTGAAGAAGCTTTCTTT. The encoded protein is CSVEEAFF. Combining the CDR3 with reference TRBV29-1 and TRBJ1-1 gives the whole variable domain SAVISQKPSRDICQRGTSLTIQCQVDSQVTMMFWYRQQPGQSLTLIATANQGSEATYESGFVIDKFPISRPNLTFSTLTVSNMSPEDSSIYLCSVEEAFFGQGTRLTVV.

This clonotype was recorded many times. The rearrangement links TRBV9 to TRBJ2-7; 11 nucleotides agree with TRBD1. Germline V lookup: CDR1 SGDLS, CDR2 YYNGEE. V shed 4 bases and J 6 bases; nucleotides not matched to a gene: 9. CDR3 size: 15 residues. The CDR3, as DNA: TGTGCCAGCAGCCCACCGGGGACAGGGGGAAGCGAGCAGTACTTC. As protein: CASSPPGTGGSEQYF.

This clonotype appeared many times. The rearrangement uses TRBV6-1 and TRBJ2-7; possibly TRBD1 for D (7 bases). The V gene lost 3 bases and the J gene lost 4 bases, with 19 bases spanning the gap. The CDR3 is 16 amino acids. Germline V gives CDR1 MNHNS, CDR2 SASEGT. CDR3 amino acids: CASSEGSRGTWYEQYF. DNA for the CDR3: TGTGCCAGCAGTGAGGGATCCAGGGGGACTTGGTACGAGCAGTACTTC.

This clonotype was counted ten times or more. The V call is TRBV19, the J call TRBJ2-7, with TRBD2 matching over 7 bases. The V gene's germline CDR1 is LNHDA and CDR2 SQIVND (reference sequence). Trimming at V came to 7 bases and at J to 2 bases, leaving 14 bases not matched to a gene. This CDR3 is 16 amino acids long. CDR3 nucleotides: TGTGCCAGTAAAGGGAATAGCGGGTTTTCCCCCTACGAGCAGTACTTC. Its translation: CASKGNSGFSPYEQYF.

Note on this clonotype: A clone one base away is much larger, so this may be a read error. V gene TRBV13 combines with J gene TRBJ2-6; weak D call: TRBD1 (6 bases). The length of the CDR3 is 15 residues. V lost 6 bases and J 2 bases, leaving 11 bases between the germline ends. From germline, CDR1 is PRHDT and CDR2 FYEKMQ (reference sequence). The DNA for the CDR3 is TGTGCCAGCAGATTACAGGGTGCTGGGGCCAACGTCCTGACTTTC. Its protein is CASRLQGAGANVLTF.

The table lists this clonotype with many counts. The rearrangement joins TRBV5-1 to TRBJ2-7; no reliable D call. Germline loops: CDR1 SGHRS, CDR2 YFSETQ. V lost 3 bases and J 6 bases, leaving 7 bases between the germline ends. CDR3 length: 11 residues. The CDR3 region has the DNA TGCGCCAGCAGCTCAGATACCGAGCAGTACTTC. Its translation: CASSSDTEQYF.

This clonotype has ten or more counts. V gene TRBV10-1 combines with J gene TRBJ2-7, with TRBD1 matching over 9 bases. V was pared by 3 bases and J by 8 bases, with 2 bases of the junction left unmatched. The CDR3 contains 12 residues. CDR1 and CDR2 (germline): WNHNN, SYGVQD (reference sequence). CDR3 residues: CASSEGQGKQYF. CDR3 bases: TGCGCCAGCAGTGAAGGACAGGGGAAGCAGTACTTC.